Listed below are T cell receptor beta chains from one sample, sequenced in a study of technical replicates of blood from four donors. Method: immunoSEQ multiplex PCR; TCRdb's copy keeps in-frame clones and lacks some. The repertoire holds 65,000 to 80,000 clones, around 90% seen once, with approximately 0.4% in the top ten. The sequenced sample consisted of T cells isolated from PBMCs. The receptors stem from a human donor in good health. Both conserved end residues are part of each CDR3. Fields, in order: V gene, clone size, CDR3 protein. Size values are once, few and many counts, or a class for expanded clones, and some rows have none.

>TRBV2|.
CASSELRWGQVAGYEQYF
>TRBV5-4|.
CAHEDVTAGVKEQYF
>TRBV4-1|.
CASCPTRDRVSGELFF
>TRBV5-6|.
CASTRGDRDYNEQFF
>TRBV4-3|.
CASSRSRGLEEKLFF
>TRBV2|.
CASSVGQSNTEAFF
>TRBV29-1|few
CSVVQGNTEAFF
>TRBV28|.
CASSPPTGWGTDTQYF
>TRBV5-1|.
CASRPAGVPGELFF
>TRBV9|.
CASSLPGTGNGYTF
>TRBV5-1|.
CASSLLAGVDEQYF
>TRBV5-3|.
CARSLNQGLDETQYF
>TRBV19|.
CASSQGLAEETQYF